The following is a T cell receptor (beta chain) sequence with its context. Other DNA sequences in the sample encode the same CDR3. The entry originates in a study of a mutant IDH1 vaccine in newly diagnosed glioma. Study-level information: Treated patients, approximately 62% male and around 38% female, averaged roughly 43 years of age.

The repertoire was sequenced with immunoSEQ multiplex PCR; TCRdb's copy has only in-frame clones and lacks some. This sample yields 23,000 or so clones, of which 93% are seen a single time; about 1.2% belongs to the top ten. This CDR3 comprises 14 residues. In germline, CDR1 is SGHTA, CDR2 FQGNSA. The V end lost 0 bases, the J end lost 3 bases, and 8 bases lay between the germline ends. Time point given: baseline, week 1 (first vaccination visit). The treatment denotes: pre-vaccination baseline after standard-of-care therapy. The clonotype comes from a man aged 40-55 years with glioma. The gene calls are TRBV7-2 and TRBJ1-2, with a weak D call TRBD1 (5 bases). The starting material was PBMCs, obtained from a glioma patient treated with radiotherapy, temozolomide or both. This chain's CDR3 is CASSLAQGYYGYTF. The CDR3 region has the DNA TGTGCCAGCAGCTTAGCTCAGGGCTACTATGGCTACACCTTC.